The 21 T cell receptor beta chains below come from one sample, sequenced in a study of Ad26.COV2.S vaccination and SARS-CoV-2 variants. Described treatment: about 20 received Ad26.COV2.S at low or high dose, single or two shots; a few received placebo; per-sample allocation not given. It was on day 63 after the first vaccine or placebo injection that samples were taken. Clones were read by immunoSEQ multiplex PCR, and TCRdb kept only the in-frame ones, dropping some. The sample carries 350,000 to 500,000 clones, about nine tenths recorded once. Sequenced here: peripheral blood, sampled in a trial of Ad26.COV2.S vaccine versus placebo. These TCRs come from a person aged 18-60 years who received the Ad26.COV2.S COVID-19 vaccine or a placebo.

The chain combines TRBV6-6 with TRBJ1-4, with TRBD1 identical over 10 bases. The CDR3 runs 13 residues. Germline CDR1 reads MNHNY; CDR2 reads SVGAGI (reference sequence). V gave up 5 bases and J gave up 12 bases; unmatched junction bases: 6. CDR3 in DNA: TGTGCCAGCAGTACGGGACAGGGGAGGCAACTGTTTTTT. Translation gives CASSTGQGRQLFF.

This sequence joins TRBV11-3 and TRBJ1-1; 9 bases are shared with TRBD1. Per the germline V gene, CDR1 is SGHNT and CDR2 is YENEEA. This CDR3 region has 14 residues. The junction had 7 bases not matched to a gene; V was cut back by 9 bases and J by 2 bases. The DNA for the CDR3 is TGTGCCAGTGGCGGGACAGGGTCCAACACTGAAGCTTTCTTT. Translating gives CASGGTGSNTEAFF.

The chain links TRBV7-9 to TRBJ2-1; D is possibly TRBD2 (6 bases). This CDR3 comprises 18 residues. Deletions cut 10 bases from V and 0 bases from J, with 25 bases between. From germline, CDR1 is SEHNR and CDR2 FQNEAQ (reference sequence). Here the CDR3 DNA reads TGTGCCACTGCCAACAGTCGGGGAGGCAATCTCTCCTACAATGAGCAGTTCTTC. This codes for CATANSRGGNLSYNEQFF.

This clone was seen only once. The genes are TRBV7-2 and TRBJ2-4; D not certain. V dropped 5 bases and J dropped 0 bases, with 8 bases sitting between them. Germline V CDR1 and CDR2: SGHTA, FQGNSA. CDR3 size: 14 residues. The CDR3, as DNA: TGTGCCAGCAGCGACCTGATAGCCAAAAACATTCAGTACTTC. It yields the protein CASSDLIAKNIQYF.

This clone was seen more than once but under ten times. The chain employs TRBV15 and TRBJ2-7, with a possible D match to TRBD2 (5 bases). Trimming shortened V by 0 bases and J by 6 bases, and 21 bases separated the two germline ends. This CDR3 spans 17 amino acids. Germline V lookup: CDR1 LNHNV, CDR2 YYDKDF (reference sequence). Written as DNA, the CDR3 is TGTGCCACCAGCAGAGAGAGCGGAGCTACACCTGCGGGCGAGCAGTACTTC. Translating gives CATSRESGATPAGEQYF.

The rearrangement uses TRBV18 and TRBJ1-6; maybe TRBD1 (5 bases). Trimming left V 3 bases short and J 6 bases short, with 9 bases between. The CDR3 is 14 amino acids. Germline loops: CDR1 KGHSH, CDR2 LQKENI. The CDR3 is CASSPAGTNSPLHF. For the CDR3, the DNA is TGTGCCAGCTCACCCGCAGGGACTAATTCACCCCTCCACTTT.

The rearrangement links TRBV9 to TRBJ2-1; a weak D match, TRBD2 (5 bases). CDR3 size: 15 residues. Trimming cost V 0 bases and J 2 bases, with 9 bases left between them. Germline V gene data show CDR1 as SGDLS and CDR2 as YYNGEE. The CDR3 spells CASSVAPTTYNEQFF. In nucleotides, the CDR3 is TGTGCCAGCAGCGTAGCCCCGACTACCTACAATGAGCAGTTCTTC.

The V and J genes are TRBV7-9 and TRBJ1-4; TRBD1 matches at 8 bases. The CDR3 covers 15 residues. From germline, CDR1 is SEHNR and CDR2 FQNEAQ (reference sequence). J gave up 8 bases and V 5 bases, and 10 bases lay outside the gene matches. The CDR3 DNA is TGTGCCAGCAGCCAAGAAACAGGGGGAGGAGAAAAACTGTTTTTT. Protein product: CASSQETGGGEKLFF.

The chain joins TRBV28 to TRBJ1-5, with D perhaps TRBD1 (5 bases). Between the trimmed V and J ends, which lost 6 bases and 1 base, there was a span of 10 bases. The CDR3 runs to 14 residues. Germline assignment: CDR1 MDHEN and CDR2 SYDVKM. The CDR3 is CASSRGTSNQPQHF. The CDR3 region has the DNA TGTGCCAGCAGCCGGGGGACCAGCAATCAGCCCCAGCATTTT.

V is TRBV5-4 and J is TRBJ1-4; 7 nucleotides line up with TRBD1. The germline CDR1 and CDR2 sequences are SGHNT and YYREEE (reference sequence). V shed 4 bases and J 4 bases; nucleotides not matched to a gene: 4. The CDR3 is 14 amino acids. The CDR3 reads CASSTGQDNEKLFF. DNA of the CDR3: TGTGCCAGCAGCACTGGACAGGATAATGAAAAACTGTTTTTT. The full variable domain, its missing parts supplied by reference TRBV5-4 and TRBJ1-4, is ETGVTQSPTHLIKTRGQQVTLRCSSQSGHNTVSWYQQALGQGPQFIFQYYREEENGRGNFPPRFSGLQFPNYSSELNVNALELDDSALYLCASSTGQDNEKLFFGSGTQLSVL.

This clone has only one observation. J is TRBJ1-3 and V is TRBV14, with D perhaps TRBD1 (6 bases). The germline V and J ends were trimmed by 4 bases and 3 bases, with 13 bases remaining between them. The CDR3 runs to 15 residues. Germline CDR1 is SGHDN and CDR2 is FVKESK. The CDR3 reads CASSRSGGLGNTIYF. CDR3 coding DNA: TGTGCCAGCAGCCGGTCGGGGGGCCTTGGAAACACCATATATTTT.

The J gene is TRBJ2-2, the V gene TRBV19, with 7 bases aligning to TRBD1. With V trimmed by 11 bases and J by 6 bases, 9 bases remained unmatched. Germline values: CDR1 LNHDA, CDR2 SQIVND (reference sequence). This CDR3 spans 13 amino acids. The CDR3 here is CAVRGRNSGELFF. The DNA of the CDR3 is TGTGCCGTTAGGGGGCGCAACTCCGGGGAGCTGTTTTTT.

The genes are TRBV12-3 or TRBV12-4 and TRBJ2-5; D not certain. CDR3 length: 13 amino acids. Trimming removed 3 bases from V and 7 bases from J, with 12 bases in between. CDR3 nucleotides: TGTGCCAGCAGTTTCGACACCGTAGGGACCCAGTACTTC. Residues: CASSFDTVGTQYF.

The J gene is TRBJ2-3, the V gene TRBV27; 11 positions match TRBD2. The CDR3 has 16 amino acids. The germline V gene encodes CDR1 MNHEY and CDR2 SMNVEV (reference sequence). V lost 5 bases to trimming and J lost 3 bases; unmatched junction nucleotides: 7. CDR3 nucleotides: TGTGCCAGCAGTCTTCGACTAGCGGGAACGACAGATACGCAGTATTTT. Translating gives CASSLRLAGTTDTQYF.

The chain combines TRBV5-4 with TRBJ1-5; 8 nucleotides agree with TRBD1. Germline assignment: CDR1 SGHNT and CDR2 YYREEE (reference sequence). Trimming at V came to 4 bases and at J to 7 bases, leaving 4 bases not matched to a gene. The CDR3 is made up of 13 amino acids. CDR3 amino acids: CASSNRGLQPQHF. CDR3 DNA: TGTGCCAGCAGCAACAGGGGGTTACAGCCCCAGCATTTT.

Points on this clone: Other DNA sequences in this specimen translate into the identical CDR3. The CDR3 spells CASSLSRGGGYTF. The CDR3 bases are TGTGCCAGCAGTTTAAGCCGGGGAGGTGGCTACACCTTC. V usage is TRBV27 and J usage is TRBJ1-2; D is undetermined. Germline loops: CDR1 MNHEY, CDR2 SMNVEV (reference sequence). The CDR3 totals 13 residues. Trimming left V 2 bases short and J 7 bases short, with 11 bases between.

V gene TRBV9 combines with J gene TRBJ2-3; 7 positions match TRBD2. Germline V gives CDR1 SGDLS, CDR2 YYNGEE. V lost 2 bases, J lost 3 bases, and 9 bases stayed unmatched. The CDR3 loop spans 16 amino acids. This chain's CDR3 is CASSVAAGEVTDTQYF. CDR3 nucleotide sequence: TGTGCCAGCAGCGTGGCGGCGGGAGAGGTAACAGATACGCAGTATTTT.

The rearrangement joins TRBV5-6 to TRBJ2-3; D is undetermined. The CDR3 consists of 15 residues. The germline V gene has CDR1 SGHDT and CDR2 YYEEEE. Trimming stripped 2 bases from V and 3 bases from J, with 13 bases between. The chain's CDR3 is CASSLLRTGTDTQYF. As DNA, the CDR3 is TGTGCCAGCAGCTTATTGCGTACCGGGACAGATACGCAGTATTTT.

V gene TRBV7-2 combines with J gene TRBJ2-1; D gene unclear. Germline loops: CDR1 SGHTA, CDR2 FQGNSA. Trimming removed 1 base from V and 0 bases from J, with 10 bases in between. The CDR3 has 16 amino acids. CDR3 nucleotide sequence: TGTGCCAGCAGCTTAGTTAGCAGTACCTCCTACAATGAGCAGTTCTTC. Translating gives CASSLVSSTSYNEQFF.

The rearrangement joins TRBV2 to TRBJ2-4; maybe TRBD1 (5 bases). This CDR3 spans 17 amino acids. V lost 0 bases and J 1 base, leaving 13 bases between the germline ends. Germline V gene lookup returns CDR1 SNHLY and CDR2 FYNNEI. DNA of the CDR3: TGTGCCAGCAGTGAAGCGCTTGGGGCCGGTGCCAAAAACATTCAGTACTTC. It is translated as CASSEALGAGAKNIQYF.

The CDR3 protein is CASSLGLSTDTQYF. CDR3 nucleotide sequence: TGTGCCAGCAGCCTGGGCCTTAGCACAGATACGCAGTATTTT. This chain joins TRBV5-4 and TRBJ2-3; D ambiguous. The ends were cut back, 4 bases at V and 0 bases at J, with 9 bases in the middle. CDR1 and CDR2 from the germline V gene are SGHNT and YYREEE (reference sequence). The CDR3 sequence is 14 residues long.